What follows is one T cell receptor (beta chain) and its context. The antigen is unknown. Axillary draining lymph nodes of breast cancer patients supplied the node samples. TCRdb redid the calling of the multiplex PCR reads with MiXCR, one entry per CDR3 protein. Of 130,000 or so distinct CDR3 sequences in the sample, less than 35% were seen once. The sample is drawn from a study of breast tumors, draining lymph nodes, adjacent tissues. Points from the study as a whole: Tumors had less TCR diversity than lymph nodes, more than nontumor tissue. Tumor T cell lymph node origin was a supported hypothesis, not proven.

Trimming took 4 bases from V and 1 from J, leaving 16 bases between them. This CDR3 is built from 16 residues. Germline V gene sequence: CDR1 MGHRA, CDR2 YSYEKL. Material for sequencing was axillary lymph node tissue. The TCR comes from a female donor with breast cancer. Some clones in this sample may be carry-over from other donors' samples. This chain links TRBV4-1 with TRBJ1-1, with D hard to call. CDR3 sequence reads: CASSPEPAGTNTEAFF. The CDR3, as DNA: TGCGCCAGCAGCCCCGAACCGGCAGGAACGAACACTGAAGCTTTCTTT.